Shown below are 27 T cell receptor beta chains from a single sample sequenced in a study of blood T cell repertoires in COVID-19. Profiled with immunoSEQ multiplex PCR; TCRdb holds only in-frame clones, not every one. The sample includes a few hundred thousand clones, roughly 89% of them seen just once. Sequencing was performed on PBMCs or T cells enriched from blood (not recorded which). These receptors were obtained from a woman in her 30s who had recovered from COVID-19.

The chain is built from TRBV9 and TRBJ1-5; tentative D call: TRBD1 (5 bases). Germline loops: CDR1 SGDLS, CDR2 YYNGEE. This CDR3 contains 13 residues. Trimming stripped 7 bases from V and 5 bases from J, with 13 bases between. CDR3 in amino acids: CASASGPDQPQHF. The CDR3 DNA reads TGTGCCAGCGCATCAGGGCCGGATCAGCCCCAGCATTTT.

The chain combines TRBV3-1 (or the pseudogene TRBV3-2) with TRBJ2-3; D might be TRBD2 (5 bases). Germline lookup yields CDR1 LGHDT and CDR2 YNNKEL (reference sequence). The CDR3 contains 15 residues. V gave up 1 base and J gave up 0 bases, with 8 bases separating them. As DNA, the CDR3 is TGTGCCAGCAGCCAAGGACTAACGAGCACAGATACGCAGTATTTT. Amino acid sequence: CASSQGLTSTDTQYF.

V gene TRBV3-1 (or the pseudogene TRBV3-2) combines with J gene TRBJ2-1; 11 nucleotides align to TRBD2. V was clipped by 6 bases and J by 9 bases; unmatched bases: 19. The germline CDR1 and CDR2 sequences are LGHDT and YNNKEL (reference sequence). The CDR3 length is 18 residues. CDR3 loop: CASSQRAGASGRTGEQFF. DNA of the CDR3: TGTGCCAGCAGTCAACGAGCGGGGGCTAGCGGGAGGACTGGTGAGCAGTTCTTC.

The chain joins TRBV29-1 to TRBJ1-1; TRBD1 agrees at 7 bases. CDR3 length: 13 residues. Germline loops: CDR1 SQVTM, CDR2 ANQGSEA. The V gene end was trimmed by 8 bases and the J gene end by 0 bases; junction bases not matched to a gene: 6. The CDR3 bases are TGCAGCACGCGACAGGGCTTGAACACTGAAGCTTTCTTT. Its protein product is CSTRQGLNTEAFF. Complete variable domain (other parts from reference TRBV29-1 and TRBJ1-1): SAVISQKPSRDICQRGTSLTIQCQVDSQVTMMFWYRQQPGQSLTLIATANQGSEATYESGFVIDKFPISRPNLTFSTLTVSNMSPEDSSIYLCSTRQGLNTEAFFGQGTRLTVV.

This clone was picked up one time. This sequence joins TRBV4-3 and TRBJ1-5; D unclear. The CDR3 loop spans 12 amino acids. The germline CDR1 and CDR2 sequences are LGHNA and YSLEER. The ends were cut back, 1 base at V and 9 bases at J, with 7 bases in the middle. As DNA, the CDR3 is TGCGCCAGCAGCCAAGGCCGGGGGCCCCAGCATTTT. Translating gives CASSQGRGPQHF.

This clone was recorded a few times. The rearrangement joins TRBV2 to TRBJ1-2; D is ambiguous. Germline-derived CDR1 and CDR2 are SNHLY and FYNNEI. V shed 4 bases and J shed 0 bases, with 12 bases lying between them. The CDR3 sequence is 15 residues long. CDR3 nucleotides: TGTGCCAGCAGTGGGTGGGCAGTAGCTAACTATGGCTACACCTTC. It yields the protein CASSGWAVANYGYTF.

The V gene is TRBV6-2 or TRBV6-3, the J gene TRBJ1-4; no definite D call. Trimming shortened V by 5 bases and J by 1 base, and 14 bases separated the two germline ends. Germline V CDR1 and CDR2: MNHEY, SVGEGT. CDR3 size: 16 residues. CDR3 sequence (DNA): TGTGCCAGCAGTACGGTTTTCGTCTTAACTAATGAAAAACTGTTTTTT. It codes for CASSTVFVLTNEKLFF.

The CDR3 loop reads CASRNSDNQPQHF. CDR3 bases: TGCGCCAGCCGGAACAGTGACAATCAGCCCCAGCATTTT. The genes are TRBV5-1 and TRBJ1-5; D unresolved. Trimming took off 7 bases at V and 3 bases at J, with 11 bases between the two ends. CDR3 size: 13 residues. CDR1 is SGHRS, CDR2 YFSETQ, per germline.

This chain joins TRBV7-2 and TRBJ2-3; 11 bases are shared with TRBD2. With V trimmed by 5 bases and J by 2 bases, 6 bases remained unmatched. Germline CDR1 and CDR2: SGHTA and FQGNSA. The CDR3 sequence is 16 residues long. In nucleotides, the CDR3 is TGTGCCAGCAGCGCGCGACTAGCGGGGATCACAGATACGCAGTATTTT. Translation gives CASSARLAGITDTQYF.

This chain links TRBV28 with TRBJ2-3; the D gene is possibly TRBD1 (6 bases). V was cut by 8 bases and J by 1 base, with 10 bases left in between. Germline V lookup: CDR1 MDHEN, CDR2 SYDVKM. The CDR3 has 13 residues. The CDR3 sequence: CASLKGGTDTQYF. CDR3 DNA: TGTGCCAGCCTTAAGGGGGGCACAGATACGCAGTATTTT.

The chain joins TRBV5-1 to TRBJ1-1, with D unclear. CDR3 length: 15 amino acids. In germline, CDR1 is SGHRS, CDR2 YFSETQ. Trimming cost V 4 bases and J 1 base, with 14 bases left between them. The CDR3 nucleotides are TGCGCCAGCAGCCCCACACCCCGCCAGAACACTGAAGCTTTCTTT. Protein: CASSPTPRQNTEAFF.

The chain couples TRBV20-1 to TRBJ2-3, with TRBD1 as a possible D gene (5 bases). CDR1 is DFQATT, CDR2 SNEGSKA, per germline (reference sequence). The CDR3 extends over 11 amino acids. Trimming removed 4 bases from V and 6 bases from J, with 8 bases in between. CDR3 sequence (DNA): TGCAGTGCTACGAAGGGGGATACGCAGTATTTT. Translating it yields CSATKGDTQYF.

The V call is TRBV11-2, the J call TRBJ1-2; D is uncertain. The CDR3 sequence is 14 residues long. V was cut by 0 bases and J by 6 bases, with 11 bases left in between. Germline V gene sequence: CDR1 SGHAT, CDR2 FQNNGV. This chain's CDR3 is CASSLDPTYDGYTF. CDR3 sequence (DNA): TGTGCCAGCAGCTTAGATCCGACTTATGATGGCTACACCTTC.

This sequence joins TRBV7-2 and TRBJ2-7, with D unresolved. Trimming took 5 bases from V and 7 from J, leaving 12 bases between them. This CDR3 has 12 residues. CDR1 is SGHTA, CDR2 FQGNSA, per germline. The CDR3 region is CASSNTNMEQYF. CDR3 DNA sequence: TGTGCCAGCAGCAACACTAACATGGAGCAGTACTTC.

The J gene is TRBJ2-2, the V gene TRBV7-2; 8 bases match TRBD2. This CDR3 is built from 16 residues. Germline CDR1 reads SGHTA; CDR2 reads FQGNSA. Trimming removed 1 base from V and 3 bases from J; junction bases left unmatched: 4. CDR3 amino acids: CASSLVGTSYTGELFF. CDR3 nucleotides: TGTGCCAGCAGCTTAGTCGGGACTAGTTACACCGGGGAGCTGTTTTTT.

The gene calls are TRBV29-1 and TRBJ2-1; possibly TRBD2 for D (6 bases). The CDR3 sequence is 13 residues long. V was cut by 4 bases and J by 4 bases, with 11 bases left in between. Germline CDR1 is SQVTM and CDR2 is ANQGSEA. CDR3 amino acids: CSVARTIYNEQFF. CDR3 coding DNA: TGCAGCGTTGCCCGGACTATATACAATGAGCAGTTCTTC.

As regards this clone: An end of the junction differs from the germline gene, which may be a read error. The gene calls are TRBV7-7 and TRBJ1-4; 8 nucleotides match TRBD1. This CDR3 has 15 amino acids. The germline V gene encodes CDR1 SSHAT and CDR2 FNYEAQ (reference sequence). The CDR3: CASSLGTGGYEKLFF. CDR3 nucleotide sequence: TGTGCTAGCAGCTTAGGCACAGGGGGTTATGAAAAACTGTTTTTT.

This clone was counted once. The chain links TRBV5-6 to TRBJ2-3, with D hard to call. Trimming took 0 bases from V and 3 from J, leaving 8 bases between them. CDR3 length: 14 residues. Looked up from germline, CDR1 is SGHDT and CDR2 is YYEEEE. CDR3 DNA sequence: TGTGCCAGCAGCTTGGTTGAAGCGACAGATACGCAGTATTTT. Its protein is CASSLVEATDTQYF.

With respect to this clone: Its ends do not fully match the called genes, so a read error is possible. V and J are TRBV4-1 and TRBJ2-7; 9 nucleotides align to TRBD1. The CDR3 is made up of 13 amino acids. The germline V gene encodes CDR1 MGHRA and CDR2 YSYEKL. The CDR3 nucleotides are TGCGCCAGCAGCCAAGATCGGGACAGGGCTAAAAACTTC. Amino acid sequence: CASSQDRDRAKNF.

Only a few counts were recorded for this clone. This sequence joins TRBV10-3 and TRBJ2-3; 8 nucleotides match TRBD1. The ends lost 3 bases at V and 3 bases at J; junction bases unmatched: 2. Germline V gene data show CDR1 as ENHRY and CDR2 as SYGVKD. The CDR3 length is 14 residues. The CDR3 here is CAISDRGLTDTQYF. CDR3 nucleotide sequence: TGTGCCATCAGTGACAGGGGGCTAACAGATACGCAGTATTTT.

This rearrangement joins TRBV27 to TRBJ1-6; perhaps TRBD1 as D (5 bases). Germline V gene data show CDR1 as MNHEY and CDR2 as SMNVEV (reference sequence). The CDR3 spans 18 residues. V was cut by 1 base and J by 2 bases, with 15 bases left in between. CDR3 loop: CASSLWGTINPYNSPLHF. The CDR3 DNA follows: TGTGCCAGCAGTTTATGGGGCACAATCAACCCCTATAATTCACCCCTCCACTTT.

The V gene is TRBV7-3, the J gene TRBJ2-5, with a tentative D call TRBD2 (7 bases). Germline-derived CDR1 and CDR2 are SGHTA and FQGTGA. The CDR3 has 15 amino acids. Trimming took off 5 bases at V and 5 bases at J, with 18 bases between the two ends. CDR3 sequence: CASSTRGGEGETQYF. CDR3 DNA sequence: TGTGCCAGCAGCACGAGGGGGGGAGAGGGTGAGACCCAGTACTTC.

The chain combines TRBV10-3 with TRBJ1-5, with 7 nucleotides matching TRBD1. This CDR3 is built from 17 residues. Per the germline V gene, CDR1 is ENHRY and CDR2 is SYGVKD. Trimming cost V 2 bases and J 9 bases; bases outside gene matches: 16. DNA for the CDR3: TGTGCCATCAGTGAGACCATCCTGACAGGGCGTCCGCGGCCCCAGCATTTT. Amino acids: CAISETILTGRPRPQHF.

CDR3 DNA sequence: TGTGCCAGCACCCTAGGACAGGGCGGGGTCACTGAAGCTTTCTTT. As protein: CASTLGQGGVTEAFF. The gene calls are TRBV6-1 and TRBJ1-1, with 8 positions matching TRBD1. V dropped 7 bases and J dropped 4; count of bases not matched to a gene: 11. Germline assignment: CDR1 MNHNS and CDR2 SASEGT. The CDR3 covers 15 residues.

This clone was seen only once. CDR3 amino acids: CASSLLSGQGIEQYF. In nucleotides, the CDR3 is TGTGCCAGCAGCCTCCTTTCGGGACAGGGCATCGAGCAGTACTTC. The gene calls are TRBV7-2 and TRBJ2-7; TRBD1 matches at 9 bases. In germline, CDR1 is SGHTA, CDR2 FQGNSA. The junction had 11 bases not matched to a gene; V was cut back by 5 bases and J by 6 bases. This CDR3 has 15 amino acids.

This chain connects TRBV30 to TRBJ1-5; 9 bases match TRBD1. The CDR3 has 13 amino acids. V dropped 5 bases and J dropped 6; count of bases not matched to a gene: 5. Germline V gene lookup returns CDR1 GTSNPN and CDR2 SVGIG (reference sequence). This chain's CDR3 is CAWAGQGGQPQHF. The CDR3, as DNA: TGTGCCTGGGCGGGACAGGGAGGTCAGCCCCAGCATTTT.

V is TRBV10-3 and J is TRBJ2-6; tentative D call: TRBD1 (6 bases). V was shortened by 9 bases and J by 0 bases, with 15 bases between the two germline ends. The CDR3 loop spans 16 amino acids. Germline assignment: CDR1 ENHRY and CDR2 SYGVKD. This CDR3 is CAIPTGPISGANVLTF. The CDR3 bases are TGTGCCATTCCGACAGGCCCTATCTCTGGGGCCAACGTCCTGACTTTC.